These 26 T cell receptor beta chains originate from one sample sequenced in a study of human T cells and chemical hapten exposure. One entry per CDR3 protein, called by TCRdb with MiXCR from the RACE reads. The profile shows roughly 94,000 distinct CDR3 sequences, about a tenth of them singletons. Documented time point: patch test 2, 6 weeks after DPC sensitization. Treatment specified: therapeutic diphenylcyclopropenone sensitization with weekly scalp DPC. Sequenced here: whole blood, sampled in connection with sensitization to the hapten diphenylcyclopropenone (DPC). The receptors here all came from a middle-aged woman with alopecia areata. Some clones in this sample may be carry-over from other donors' samples.

V is TRBV6-2 or TRBV6-3 and J is TRBJ2-7; 7 bases agree with TRBD1. This CDR3 spans 15 amino acids. In germline, CDR1 is MNHEY, CDR2 SVGEGT. The J segment lost 3 bases and the V segment lost 6 bases, leaving 11 bases of the junction unmatched. CDR3 sequence: CASSLHGTERYEQYF. The CDR3 coding sequence is TGTGCCAGCAGCTTGCACGGGACAGAACGCTACGAGCAGTACTTC.

This clonotype was seen at least ten times. J is TRBJ2-7 and V is TRBV6-7, with 7 bases that match TRBD2. TRBV6-7 falls under the ORF class, with uncertain function. Unmatched junction bases numbered 8, after V lost 6 bases and J lost 3 bases. This CDR3 contains 14 residues. In DNA, the CDR3 is TGTGCCAGCAGGATGACTAGCCGTCACTACGAGCAGTACTTC. The encoded protein is CASRMTSRHYEQYF.

This clonotype was observed at least ten times. V usage is TRBV28 and J usage is TRBJ1-1, with D perhaps matching TRBD1 (6 bases). The CDR3 covers 14 residues. V was trimmed by 3 bases and J by 0 bases, leaving 8 bases between them. CDR1 and CDR2 from the germline V gene are MDHEN and SYDVKM. In DNA, the CDR3 is TGTGCCAGCAGTTTCAGGGGTATGAACACTGAAGCTTTCTTT. It encodes CASSFRGMNTEAFF.

The chain couples TRBV5-6 to TRBJ2-3; D not certain. With 0 bases removed from V and 0 bases from J, the gap between germline ends came to 11 bases. Germline values: CDR1 SGHDT, CDR2 YYEEEE. There are 16 residues in the CDR3. The CDR3 sequence: CASSLGTHTSTDTQYF. The CDR3 coding sequence is TGTGCCAGCAGCTTGGGTACACACACTAGCACAGATACGCAGTATTTT.

This clonotype has ten or more counts. This chain links TRBV2 with TRBJ2-6; 8 bases are shared with TRBD1. CDR3 size: 16 residues. With V trimmed by 7 bases and J by 0 bases, 5 bases remained unmatched. Germline CDR1 reads SNHLY; CDR2 reads FYNNEI. CDR3 loop: CASKDRESSGANVLTF. CDR3 coding DNA: TGTGCCAGCAAGGACAGGGAAAGCTCTGGGGCCAACGTCCTGACTTTC.

This clonotype was observed many times. The chain carries TRBV12-3 or TRBV12-4 and TRBJ2-5, with unresolved D. The CDR3 is made up of 11 amino acids. Trimming took off 6 bases at V and 5 bases at J, with 7 bases between the two ends. The CDR3 nucleotides are TGTGCCAGCAGCTTACGCGAGACCCAGTACTTC. It specifies CASSLRETQYF.

This clonotype appeared many times. The chain uses TRBV11-2 and TRBJ2-1; D gene ambiguous. The germline CDR1 and CDR2 sequences are SGHAT and FQNNGV. Trimming took off 2 bases at V and 1 base at J, with 9 bases between the two ends. This CDR3 has 15 amino acids. This CDR3 is CASSLRVGSYNEQFF. The CDR3 region has the DNA TGTGCCAGCAGCTTAAGGGTGGGATCCTACAATGAGCAGTTCTTC. Using reference TRBV11-2 and TRBJ2-1 for the parts outside the CDR3, the full variable domain is EAGVAQSPRYKIIEKRQSVAFWCNPISGHATLYWYQQILGQGPKLLIQFQNNGVVDDSQLPKDRFSAERLKGVDSTLKIQPAKLEDSAVYLCASSLRVGSYNEQFFGPGTRLTVL.

The DNA for the CDR3 is TGCAGTGCCGGAGGGACTAGCGGGATCCGCAATGAGCAGTTCTTC. It translates to CSAGGTSGIRNEQFF. V usage is TRBV20-1 and J usage is TRBJ2-1; TRBD2 agrees at 13 bases. V gave up 6 bases and J gave up 6 bases; unmatched junction bases: 8. Germline V CDR1 and CDR2: DFQATT, SNEGSKA (reference sequence). CDR3 length: 15 residues.

Written as DNA, the CDR3 is TGTGCCAGCAGCACCCAGTTTTACACCGGGGAGCTGTTTTTT. Translation gives CASSTQFYTGELFF. This sequence joins TRBV7-9 and TRBJ2-2; D is unclear. Germline loops: CDR1 SEHNR, CDR2 FQNEAQ (reference sequence). The CDR3 consists of 14 residues. Trimming pared 5 bases from V and 3 bases from J, leaving 10 bases between.

As for this clonotype: A much larger clone differs by one base, so this may be a read error. The chain carries TRBV11-2 and TRBJ2-2; TRBD2 matches 12 bases. The CDR3 totals 15 residues. V lost 8 bases to trimming and J lost 4 bases; unmatched junction nucleotides: 5. Germline assignment: CDR1 SGHAT and CDR2 FQNNGV. CDR3 DNA: TGTGCCAGCTACGGACTAGCGGGACCCACCGGGGAGCTGTTTTTT. The encoded protein is CASYGLAGPTGELFF. The complete variable domain, with remaining parts taken from reference TRBV11-2 and TRBJ2-2, reads EAGVAQSPRYKIIEKRQSVAFWCNPISGHATLYWYQQILGQGPKLLIQFQNNGVVDDSQLPKDRFSAERLKGVDSTLKIQPAKLEDSAVYLCASYGLAGPTGELFFGEGSRLTVL.

This clonotype was counted only a few times. This chain links TRBV6-2 or TRBV6-3 with TRBJ2-3, with no clear D. Germline CDR1 MNHEY, CDR2 SVGEGT. Trimming took off 6 bases at V and 4 bases at J, with 8 bases between the two ends. The CDR3 length is 12 residues. As DNA, the CDR3 is TGTGCCAGCAGCCCAGTGCCAGATACGCAGTATTTT. Its protein is CASSPVPDTQYF.

This clonotype was recorded a few times. The V call is TRBV5-1, the J call TRBJ1-5; D gene unclear. Germline CDR1 reads SGHRS; CDR2 reads YFSETQ. The CDR3 contains 14 residues. The V and J ends lost 0 bases and 3 bases respectively, with 7 bases between them. CDR3 sequence reads: CASSLAGPNQPQHF. CDR3 sequence (DNA): TGCGCCAGCAGCTTGGCAGGACCCAATCAGCCCCAGCATTTT.

The chain combines TRBV18 with TRBJ1-2, with D possibly matching TRBD1 (5 bases). Germline CDR1 is KGHSH and CDR2 is LQKENI. The ends were cut back, 3 bases at V and 5 bases at J, with 10 bases in the middle. The CDR3 contains 13 residues. The CDR3 here is CASSPTDTYGYTF. The CDR3 region has the DNA TGTGCCAGCTCACCGACAGATACATATGGCTACACCTTC. The full variable domain, rest sourced from reference TRBV18 and TRBJ1-2, is NAGVMQNPRHLVRRRGQEARLRCSPMKGHSHVYWYRQLPEEGLKFMVYLQKENIIDESGMPKERFSAEFPKEGPSILRIQQVVRGDSAAYFCASSPTDTYGYTFGSGTRLTVV.

This clonotype was recorded at least ten times. This chain joins TRBV19 and TRBJ2-1; the D gene is possibly TRBD1 (6 bases). This CDR3 is 16 amino acids long. Germline assignment: CDR1 LNHDA and CDR2 SQIVND (reference sequence). With 3 bases removed from V and 1 base from J, the gap between germline ends came to 13 bases. The CDR3 DNA follows: TGTGCCAGTAGTATCCCCAGGGGCCGGTCCTACAATGAGCAGTTCTTC. Translated: CASSIPRGRSYNEQFF.

This clonotype appeared many times. The V call is TRBV14, the J call TRBJ2-5; the D gene is possibly TRBD2 (5 bases). CDR3 length equals 16 residues. From germline, CDR1 is SGHDN and CDR2 FVKESK. Trimming took off 3 bases at V and 8 bases at J, with 22 bases between the two ends. The CDR3 region is CASSHLTSEAERTQYF. In DNA form, the CDR3 reads TGTGCCAGCAGCCACCTCACATCGGAAGCGGAGCGCACCCAGTACTTC.

The chain couples TRBV6-2 or TRBV6-3 to TRBJ1-1; unclear D gene. The CDR3 sequence is 13 residues long. V was clipped by 6 bases and J by 0 bases, with 8 bases between them. CDR1 is MNHEY and CDR2 is SVGEGT in the germline V gene. Written as DNA, the CDR3 is TGTGCCAGCAGCTTTATAGTGAACACTGAAGCTTTCTTT. Its translation: CASSFIVNTEAFF.

There are a few counts of this clonotype. The chain has TRBV12-3 or TRBV12-4 and TRBJ2-1, with 9 nucleotides matching TRBD2. The CDR3 is made up of 16 amino acids. V lost 6 bases to trimming and J lost 8 bases; unmatched junction nucleotides: 14. CDR3 sequence reads: CASSPGGGRASDEQFF. CDR3 nucleotides: TGTGCCAGCAGCCCGGGGGGCGGGAGGGCCTCAGATGAGCAGTTCTTC.

This clonotype was detected ten times or more. The CDR3 DNA sequence: TGTGCCAGCAGCCCGATCCCACTGCTGGGGAGAAACTATGGCTACACCTTC. Protein sequence: CASSPIPLLGRNYGYTF. This chain links TRBV3-1 with TRBJ1-2; D unresolved. Germline V gene lookup returns CDR1 LGHDT and CDR2 YNNKEL (reference sequence). This CDR3 spans 17 amino acids. V was cut by 4 bases and J by 2 bases, with 20 bases left in between. The full variable domain, in which reference TRBV3-1 and TRBJ1-2 provide the parts outside the CDR3, is DTAVSQTPKYLVTQMGNDKSIKCEQNLGHDTMYWYKQDSKKFLKIMFSYNNKELIINETVPNRFSPKSPDKAHLNLHINSLELGDSAVYFCASSPIPLLGRNYGYTFGSGTRLTVV.

Ten or more counts support this clonotype. The genes are TRBV6-2 or TRBV6-3 and TRBJ2-2; no reliable D call. The V gene lost 8 bases and the J gene lost 1 base, with 14 bases spanning the gap. Germline lookup yields CDR1 MNHEY and CDR2 SVGEGT. This CDR3 is 15 amino acids long. The CDR3 nucleotides are TGTGCCAGCGAAGACACCCCAGAGAACACCGGGGAGCTGTTTTTT. It yields the protein CASEDTPENTGELFF.

The rearrangement links TRBV5-1 to TRBJ1-3; D is unresolved. This CDR3 region has 17 residues. V shed 1 base and J shed 0 bases, with 14 bases lying between them. Germline lookup yields CDR1 SGHRS and CDR2 YFSETQ. The CDR3 reads CASSLLGGESSGNTIYF. The CDR3 DNA reads TGCGCCAGCAGCTTGTTGGGAGGAGAGAGCTCTGGAAACACCATATATTTT.

This clonotype was seen more than once but under ten times. The genes are TRBV6-5 and TRBJ2-5, with 8 bases lining up with TRBD1. This CDR3 comprises 15 residues. Trimming cost V 5 bases and J 1 base; bases outside gene matches: 6. CDR1 MNHEY and CDR2 SVGAGI come from the germline V gene. Written as DNA, the CDR3 is TGTGCCAGCAGTCGGACAGGGAGCCGCCAAGAGACCCAGTACTTC. It yields the protein CASSRTGSRQETQYF.

This clonotype was detected only a few times. The V and J genes are TRBV5-1 and TRBJ1-4, with 11 bases that match TRBD1. V gave up 4 bases and J gave up 6 bases; unmatched junction bases: 5. The CDR3 spans 15 residues. Germline V lookup: CDR1 SGHRS, CDR2 YFSETQ. The CDR3 is CASSGTGGKYEKLFF. The CDR3 DNA is TGCGCCAGCAGCGGGACAGGGGGGAAGTATGAAAAACTGTTTTTT.

This clonotype was counted many times. The chain joins TRBV7-8 to TRBJ1-5, with 7 bases fitting TRBD1. V was pared by 6 bases and J by 6 bases, with 5 bases of the junction left unmatched. CDR1 is SGHVS and CDR2 is FQNEAQ in the germline V gene. CDR3 length: 13 residues. The CDR3 bases are TGTGCCAGCAGTCACGAGGGGGCTCAGCCCCAGCATTTT. The encoded protein is CASSHEGAQPQHF.

The chain couples TRBV28 to TRBJ1-2, with no clear D. Trimming stripped 6 bases from V and 4 bases from J, with 9 bases between. The germline V gene encodes CDR1 MDHEN and CDR2 SYDVKM. The CDR3 length is 12 residues. The CDR3 DNA reads as TGTGCCAGCAGCCCGGATGCCTATGGCTACACCTTC. This encodes CASSPDAYGYTF.

This clonotype was counted between two and nine times. This chain uses TRBV15 with TRBJ2-3; D not certain. V shed 5 bases and J shed 2 bases, with 8 bases lying between them. The CDR3 contains 13 residues. From germline, CDR1 is LNHNV and CDR2 YYDKDF (reference sequence). This chain's CDR3 is CATSPGLTDTQYF. The CDR3 DNA reads TGTGCCACCAGCCCTGGCCTCACAGATACGCAGTATTTT.

This clonotype was detected a few times. The chain is built from TRBV4-3 and TRBJ2-1; 7 nucleotides align to TRBD2. Germline V lookup: CDR1 LGHNA, CDR2 YSLEER. Trimming at V came to 0 bases and at J to 3 bases, leaving 5 bases not matched to a gene. This CDR3 region has 16 residues. CDR3 loop: CASSQDPSGIYNEQFF. The CDR3 nucleotides read TGCGCCAGCAGCCAAGATCCTAGCGGAATCTACAATGAGCAGTTCTTC.